This T cell receptor beta chain derives from a study of T cell responses to AZD1222 COVID-19 vaccine. With respect to this clone: A read error may account for a junction end that differs from germline.

Here immunoSEQ multiplex PCR was the method, and the copy in TCRdb shows in-frame clones only, minus some. The table records 150,000 or so clones, about nine tenths of them present only once. Sequences were derived from peripheral blood, sampled 28 days after the second AZD1222 dose. This receptor was identified in an adult who received the AZD1222 COVID-19 vaccine.

The CDR3 sequence is CASSLILGGETQYF. The CDR3 DNA sequence: TGTGCTAGCAGTTTAATACTAGGAGGGGAGACCCAGTACTTC. The gene calls are TRBV7-7 and TRBJ2-5, with D possibly TRBD2 on 6 matching bases. The CDR3 length is 14 residues. Germline values: CDR1 SSHAT, CDR2 FNYEAQ (reference sequence).